The following is a T cell receptor beta chain sequence with its context. Trimming removed 5 bases from V and 2 bases from J, with 16 bases in between. The length of the CDR3 is 16 residues. CDR1 is MDHEN and CDR2 is SYDVKM in the germline V gene. The data were obtained in a study of blood T cells in healthy people across ages. Alongside a J-beta primer mix, a sample-barcoded 5' primer served in a second PCR lasting about 6 to 12 cycles. No fewer than 2.5 million CDR3-containing paired-end reads came from each sample. From the 5' RACE reads, TCRdb called clonotypes with MiXCR, one entry per CDR3 protein. Of around 400,000 distinct CDR3 sequences in the sample, roughly half were seen once.

Specimen: blood. The V call is TRBV28, the J call TRBJ2-1; D is unresolved. The receptor was isolated from a man aged 55-75 years in good health. The CDR3 coding sequence is TGTGCCAGCAGTCCTCGGCCGAGCGTCACCTACAATGAGCAGTTCTTC. Translating gives CASSPRPSVTYNEQFF.